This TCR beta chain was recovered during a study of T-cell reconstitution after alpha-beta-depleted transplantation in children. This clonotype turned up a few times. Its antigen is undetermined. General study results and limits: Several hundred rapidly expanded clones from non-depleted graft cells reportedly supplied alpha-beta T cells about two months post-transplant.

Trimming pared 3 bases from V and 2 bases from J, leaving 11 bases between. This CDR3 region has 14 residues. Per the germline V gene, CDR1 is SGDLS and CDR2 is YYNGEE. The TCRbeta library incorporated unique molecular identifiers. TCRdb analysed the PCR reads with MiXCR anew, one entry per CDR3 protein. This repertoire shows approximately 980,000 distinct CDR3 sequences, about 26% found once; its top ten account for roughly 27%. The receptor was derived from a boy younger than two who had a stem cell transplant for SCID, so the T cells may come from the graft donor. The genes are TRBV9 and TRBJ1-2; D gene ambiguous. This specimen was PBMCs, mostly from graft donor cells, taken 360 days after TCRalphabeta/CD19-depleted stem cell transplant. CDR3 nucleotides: TGTGCCAGCAGCGGCGGAGCAGGCAACTATGGCTACACCTTC. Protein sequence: CASSGGAGNYGYTF.